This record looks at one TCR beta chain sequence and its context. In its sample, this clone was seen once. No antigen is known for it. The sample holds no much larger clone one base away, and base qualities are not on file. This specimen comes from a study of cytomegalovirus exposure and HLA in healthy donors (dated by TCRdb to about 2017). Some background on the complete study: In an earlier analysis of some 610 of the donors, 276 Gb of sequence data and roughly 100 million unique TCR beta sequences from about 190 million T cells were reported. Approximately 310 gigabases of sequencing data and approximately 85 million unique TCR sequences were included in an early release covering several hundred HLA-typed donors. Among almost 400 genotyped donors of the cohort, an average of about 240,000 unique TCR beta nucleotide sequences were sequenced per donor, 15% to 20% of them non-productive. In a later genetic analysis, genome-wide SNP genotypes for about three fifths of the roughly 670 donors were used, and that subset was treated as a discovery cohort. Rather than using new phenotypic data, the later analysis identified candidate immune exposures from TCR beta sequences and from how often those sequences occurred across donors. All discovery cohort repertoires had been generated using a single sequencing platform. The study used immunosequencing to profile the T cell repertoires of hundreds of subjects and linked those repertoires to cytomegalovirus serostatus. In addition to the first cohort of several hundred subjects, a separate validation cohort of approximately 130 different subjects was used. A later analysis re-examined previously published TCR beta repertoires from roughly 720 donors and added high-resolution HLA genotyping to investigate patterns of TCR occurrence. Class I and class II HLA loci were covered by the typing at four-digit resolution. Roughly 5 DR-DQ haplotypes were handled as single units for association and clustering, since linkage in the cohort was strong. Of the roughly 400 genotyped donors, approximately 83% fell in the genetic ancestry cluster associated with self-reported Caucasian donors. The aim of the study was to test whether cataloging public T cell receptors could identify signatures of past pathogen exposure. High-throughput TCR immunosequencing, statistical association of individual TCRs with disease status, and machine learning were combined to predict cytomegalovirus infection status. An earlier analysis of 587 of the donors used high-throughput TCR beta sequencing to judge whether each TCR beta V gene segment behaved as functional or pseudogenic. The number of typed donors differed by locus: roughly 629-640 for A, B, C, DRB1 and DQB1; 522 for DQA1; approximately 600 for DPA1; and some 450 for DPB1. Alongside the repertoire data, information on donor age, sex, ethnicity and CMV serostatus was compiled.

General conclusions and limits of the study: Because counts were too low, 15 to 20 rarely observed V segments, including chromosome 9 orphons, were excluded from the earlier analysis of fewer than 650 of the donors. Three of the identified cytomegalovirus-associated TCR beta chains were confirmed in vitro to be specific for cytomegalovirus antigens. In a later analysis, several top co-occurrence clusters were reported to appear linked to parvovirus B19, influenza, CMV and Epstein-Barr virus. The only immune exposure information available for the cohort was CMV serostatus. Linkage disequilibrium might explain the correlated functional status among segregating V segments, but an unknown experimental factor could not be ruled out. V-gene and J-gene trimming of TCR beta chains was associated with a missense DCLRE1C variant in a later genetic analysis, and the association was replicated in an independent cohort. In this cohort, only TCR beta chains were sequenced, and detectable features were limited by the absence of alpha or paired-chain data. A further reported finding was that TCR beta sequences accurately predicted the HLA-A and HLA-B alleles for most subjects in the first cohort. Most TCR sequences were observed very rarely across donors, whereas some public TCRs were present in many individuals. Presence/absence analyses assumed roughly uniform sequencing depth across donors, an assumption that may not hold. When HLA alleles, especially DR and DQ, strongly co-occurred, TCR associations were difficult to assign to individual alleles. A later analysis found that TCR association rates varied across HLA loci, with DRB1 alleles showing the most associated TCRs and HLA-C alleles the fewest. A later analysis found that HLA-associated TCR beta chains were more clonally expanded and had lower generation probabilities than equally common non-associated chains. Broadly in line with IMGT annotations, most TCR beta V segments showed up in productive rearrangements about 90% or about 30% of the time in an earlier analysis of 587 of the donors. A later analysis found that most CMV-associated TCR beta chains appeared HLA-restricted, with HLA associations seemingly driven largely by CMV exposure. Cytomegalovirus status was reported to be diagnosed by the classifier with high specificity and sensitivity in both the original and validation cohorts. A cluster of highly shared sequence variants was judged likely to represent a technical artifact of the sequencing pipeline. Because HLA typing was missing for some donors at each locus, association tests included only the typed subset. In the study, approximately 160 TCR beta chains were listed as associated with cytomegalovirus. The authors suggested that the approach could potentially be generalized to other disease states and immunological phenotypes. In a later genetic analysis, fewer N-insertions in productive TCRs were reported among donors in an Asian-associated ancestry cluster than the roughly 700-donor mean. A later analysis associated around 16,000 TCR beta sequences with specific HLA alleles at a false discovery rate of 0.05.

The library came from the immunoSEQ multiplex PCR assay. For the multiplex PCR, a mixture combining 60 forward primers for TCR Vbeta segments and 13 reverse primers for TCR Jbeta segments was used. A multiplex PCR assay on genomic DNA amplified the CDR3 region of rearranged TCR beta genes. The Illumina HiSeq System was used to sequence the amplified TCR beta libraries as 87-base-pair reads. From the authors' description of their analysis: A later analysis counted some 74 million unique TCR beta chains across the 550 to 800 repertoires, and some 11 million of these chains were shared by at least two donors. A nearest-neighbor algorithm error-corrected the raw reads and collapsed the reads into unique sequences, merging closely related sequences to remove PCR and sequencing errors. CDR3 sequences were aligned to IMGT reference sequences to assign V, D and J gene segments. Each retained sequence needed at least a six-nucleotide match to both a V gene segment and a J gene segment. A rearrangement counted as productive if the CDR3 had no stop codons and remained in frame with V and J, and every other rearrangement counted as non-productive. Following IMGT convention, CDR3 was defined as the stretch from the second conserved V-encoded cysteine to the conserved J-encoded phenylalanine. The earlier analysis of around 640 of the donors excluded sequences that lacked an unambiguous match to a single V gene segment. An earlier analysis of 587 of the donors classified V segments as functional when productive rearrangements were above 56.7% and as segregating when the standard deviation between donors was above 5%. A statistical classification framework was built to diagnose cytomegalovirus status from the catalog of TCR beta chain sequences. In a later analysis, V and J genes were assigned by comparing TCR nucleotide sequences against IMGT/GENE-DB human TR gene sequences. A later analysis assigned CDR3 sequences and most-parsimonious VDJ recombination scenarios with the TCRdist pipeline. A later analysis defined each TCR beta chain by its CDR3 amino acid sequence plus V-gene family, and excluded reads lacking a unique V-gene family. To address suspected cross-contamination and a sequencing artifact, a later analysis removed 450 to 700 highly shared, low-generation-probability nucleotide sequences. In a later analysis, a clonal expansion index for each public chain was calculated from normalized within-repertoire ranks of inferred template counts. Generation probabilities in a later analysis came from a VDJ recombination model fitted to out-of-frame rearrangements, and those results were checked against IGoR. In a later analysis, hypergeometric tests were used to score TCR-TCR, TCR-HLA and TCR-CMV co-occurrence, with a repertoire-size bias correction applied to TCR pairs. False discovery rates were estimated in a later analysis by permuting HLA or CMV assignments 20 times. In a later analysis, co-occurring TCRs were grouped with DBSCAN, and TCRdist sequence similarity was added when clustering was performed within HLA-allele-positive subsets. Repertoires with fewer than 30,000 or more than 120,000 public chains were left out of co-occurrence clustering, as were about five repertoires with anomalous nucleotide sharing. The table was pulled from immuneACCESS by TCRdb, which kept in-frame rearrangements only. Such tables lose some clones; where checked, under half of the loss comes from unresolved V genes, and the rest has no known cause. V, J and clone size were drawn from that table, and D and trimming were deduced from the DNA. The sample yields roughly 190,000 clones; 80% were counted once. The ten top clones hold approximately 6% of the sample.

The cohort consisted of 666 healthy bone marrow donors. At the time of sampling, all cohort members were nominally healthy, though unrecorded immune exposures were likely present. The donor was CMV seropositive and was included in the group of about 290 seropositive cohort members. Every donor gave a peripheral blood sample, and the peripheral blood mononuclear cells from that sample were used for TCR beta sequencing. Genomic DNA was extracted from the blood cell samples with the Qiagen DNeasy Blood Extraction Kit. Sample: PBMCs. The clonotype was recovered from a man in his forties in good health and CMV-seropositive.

The DNA reads as follows: TGTGCCAGCAGCTTAGGCGCCCAGGGACAAGAGACCCAGTACTTC. Its product reads: CASSLGAQGQETQYF. Rearrangement joined TRBV11-3 to TRBJ2-5; TRBD1 is perhaps the D gene, given 5 matching bases. The CDR3 runs 15 residues from the cysteine to the phenylalanine. Just the 45-base CDR3 DNA is kept, in frame starting at base 1. Sequences SGHNT (CDR1) and YENEEA (CDR2) are obtained from the germline V gene. A distance of 11 bases separates the germline ends of V and J, which lose 1 base and 2 bases respectively. With all but the CDR3 taken from the reference TRBV11-3 and TRBJ2-5 genes, the full variable domain is: EAGVVQSPRYKIIEKKQPVAFWCNPISGHNTLYWYLQNLGQGPELLIRYENEEAVDDSQLPKDRFSAERLKGVDSTLKIQPAELGDSAVYLCASSLGAQGQETQYFGPGTRLLVL.